This T cell receptor beta chain derives from a study of Tregs in tolerant kidney transplant recipients. The assay was immunoSEQ multiplex PCR, and TCRdb's table has in-frame clones only and misses some. This table has 100,000 to 120,000 clones, 85% to 90% appearing once. This CDR3 is built from 14 residues. J lost 3 bases, V lost 5 bases, and 7 bases had no gene match. Looked up from germline, CDR1 is SGHDN and CDR2 is FVKESK. This clonotype originated in a human donor who received a combined kidney and bone marrow transplant. The source was CD4+ T cells from blood, collected before the transplant. The chain has TRBV14 and TRBJ2-7; TRBD1 matches at 7 bases. CDR3 loop: CASSGRQGVYEQYF. The DNA of the CDR3 is TGTGCCAGCAGCGGACGACAGGGAGTCTACGAGCAGTACTTC.